The T cell receptor (beta chain) under discussion was sequenced for a study of blood T cell repertoires in COVID-19. Across the whole study: Recovered status in Cohort 3 required two negative PCRs, clearance, or symptom resolution. Italy, Spain and the United States were the sources of the convalescent and acute COVID-19 samples.

This CDR3 region has 13 residues. The V and J ends lost 6 bases and 0 bases respectively, with 6 bases between them. The germline CDR1 and CDR2 sequences are KGHSH and LQKENI. Per the original methods: Reference gene primer amplification in the assay estimated nucleated cell counts. Sequenced by immunoSEQ multiplex PCR; TCRdb stores in-frame clones only, minus some. The V and J calls and the clone size are those of that table, but D and trimming were determined from the DNA. The sample consists of about 400,000 clones, about 90% of them appearing once. The rearrangement links TRBV18 to TRBJ1-5; D unclear. The sequence came from a man aged 35-49 years in a cohort exposed to, infected with or recovered from COVID-19 (not recorded which). The material sequenced was PBMCs or T cells enriched from blood (not recorded which). The CDR3 is CASSTVSNQPQHF. The DNA for the CDR3 is TGTGCCAGCTCCACAGTTAGCAATCAGCCCCAGCATTTT.